The rows below give T cell receptor beta chains drawn from one sample of a study of sequential checkpoint blockade in melanoma. Measured with immunoSEQ multiplex PCR; TCRdb has only the in-frame clones, and not every one. The sample carries more than 5,000 clones, more than 25% recorded once. This specimen consisted of tumor tissue (inferred from file names), obtained from a patient given nivolumab and ipilimumab in sequence. These receptor sequences come from a human donor with melanoma. Both conserved end residues are part of each CDR3. The D gene is left open where the match is weak. Clone size is not always given. Where it is, it says once, few, many or a class for expanded clones.

v_call	d_call	clone_size	j_call	cdr3_nt	cdr3_aa
TRBV28	NA	NA	TRBJ1-4	TGTGCCAGCAGTCTTCCGGGACGGGGGGTAAATGAAAAACTGTTTTTT	CASSLPGRGVNEKLFF
TRBV11-3	TRBD2	few	TRBJ2-5	TGTGCCAGCAGCTTAAGCGGGGGGGAAGAGACCCAGTACTTC	CASSLSGGEETQYF
TRBV6-8	NA	NA	TRBJ2-2	TGTGCCAGCAGTTATGCAGTTAGTACCGGGGAGCTGTTTTTT	CASSYAVSTGELFF
TRBV19	NA	NA	TRBJ1-1	TGTGCCAGTAGTATGGGCGGGAACACTGAAGCTTTCTTT	CASSMGGNTEAFF
TRBV11-3	TRBD2	many	TRBJ2-5	TGTGCCAGCAGCTTAAAGCCCGGGACTAGCGGGTCCAGGTACTTC	CASSLKPGTSGSRYF
TRBV11-3	NA	NA	TRBJ2-7	TGTGCCAGCAGCCCAGGAGGACTGGCGGGCGGAGCCTACGAGCAGTACTTC	CASSPGGLAGGAYEQYF
TRBV28	NA	few	TRBJ1-2	TGTGCCAGCAGTTCATGGCCTTCCTCCGACAGGCAGTACTATGGCTACACCTTC	CASSSWPSSDRQYYGYTF
TRBV6-8	TRBD2	medium-sized	TRBJ2-1	TGTGCCAGCAGTTACTCGTCTAGCGGGAGGGCCGGGAATGAGCAGTTCTTC	CASSYSSSGRAGNEQFF
TRBV11-3	TRBD1	NA	TRBJ2-1	TGTGCCAGCAGGACCGGACAGGGCAGCGATGAGCAGTTCTTC	CASRTGQGSDEQFF
TRBV6-8	NA	medium-sized	TRBJ1-1	TGTGCCAGCAGTTACCCCGACAGTCAGGCAGGGGAAGCTTTCTTT	CASSYPDSQAGEAFF